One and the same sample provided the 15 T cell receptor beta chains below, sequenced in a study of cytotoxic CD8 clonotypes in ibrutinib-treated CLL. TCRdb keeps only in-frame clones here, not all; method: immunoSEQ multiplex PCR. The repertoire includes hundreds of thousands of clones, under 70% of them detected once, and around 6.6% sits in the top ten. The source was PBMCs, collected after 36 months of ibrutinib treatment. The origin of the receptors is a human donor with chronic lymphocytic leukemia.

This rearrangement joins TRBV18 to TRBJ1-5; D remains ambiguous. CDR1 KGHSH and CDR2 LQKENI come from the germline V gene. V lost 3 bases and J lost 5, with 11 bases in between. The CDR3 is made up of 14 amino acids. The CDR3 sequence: CASSPAGVDQPQHF. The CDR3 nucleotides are TGTGCCAGCTCACCTGCGGGAGTCGATCAGCCCCAGCATTTT.

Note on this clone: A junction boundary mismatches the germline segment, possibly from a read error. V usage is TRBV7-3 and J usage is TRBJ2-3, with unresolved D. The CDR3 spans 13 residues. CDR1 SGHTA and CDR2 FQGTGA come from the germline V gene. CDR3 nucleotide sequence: TGTGCCAGCAGCATAACACCCACAGATACGCAGTATTTT. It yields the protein CASSITPTDTQYF.

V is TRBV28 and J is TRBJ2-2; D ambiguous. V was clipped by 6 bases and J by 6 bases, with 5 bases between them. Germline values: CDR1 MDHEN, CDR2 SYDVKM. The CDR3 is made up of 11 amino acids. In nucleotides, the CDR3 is TGTGCCAGCAGCCAGGCCGGGGAGCTGTTTTTT. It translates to CASSQAGELFF.

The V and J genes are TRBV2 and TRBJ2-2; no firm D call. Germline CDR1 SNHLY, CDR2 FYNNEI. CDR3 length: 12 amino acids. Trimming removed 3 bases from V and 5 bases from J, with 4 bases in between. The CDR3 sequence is CASSDETGELFF. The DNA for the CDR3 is TGTGCCAGCAGTGATGAGACCGGGGAGCTGTTTTTT.

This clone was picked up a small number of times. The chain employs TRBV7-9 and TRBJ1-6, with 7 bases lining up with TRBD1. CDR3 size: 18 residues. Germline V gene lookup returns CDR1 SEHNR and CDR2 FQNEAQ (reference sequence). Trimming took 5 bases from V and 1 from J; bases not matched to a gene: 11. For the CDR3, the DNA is TGTGCCAGCAGCCACAGCCCGACAGGGTCGTCCTATAATTCACCCCTCCACTTT. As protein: CASSHSPTGSSYNSPLHF.

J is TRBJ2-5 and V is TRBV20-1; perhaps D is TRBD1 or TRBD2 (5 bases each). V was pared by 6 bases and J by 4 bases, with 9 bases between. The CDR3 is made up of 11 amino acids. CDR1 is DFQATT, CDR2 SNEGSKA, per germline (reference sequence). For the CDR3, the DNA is TGCAGTGCACAGAGGGGAGAGACCCAGTACTTC. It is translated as CSAQRGETQYF.

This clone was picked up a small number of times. As DNA, the CDR3 is TGCGCCAGCAGCCAGGGACGAGGTGTGCTGTTTTTT. It encodes CASSQGRGVLFF. This chain joins TRBV4-1 and TRBJ2-2; D may match TRBD1 or TRBD2 (5 bases each). The CDR3 contains 12 residues. The germline V gene encodes CDR1 MGHRA and CDR2 YSYEKL. V lost 3 bases, J lost 13 bases, and 12 bases lay in between.

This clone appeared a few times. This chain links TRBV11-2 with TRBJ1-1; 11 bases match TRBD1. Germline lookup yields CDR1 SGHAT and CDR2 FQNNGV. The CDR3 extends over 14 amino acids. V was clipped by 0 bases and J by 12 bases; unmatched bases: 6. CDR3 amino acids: CASSLDPGQGVSFF. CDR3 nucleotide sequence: TGTGCCAGCAGCTTAGATCCGGGACAGGGGGTATCTTTCTTT.

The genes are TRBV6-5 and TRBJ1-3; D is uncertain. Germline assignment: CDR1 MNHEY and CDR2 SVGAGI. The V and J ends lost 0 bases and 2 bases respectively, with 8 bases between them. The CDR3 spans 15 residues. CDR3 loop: CASSYSSSTGNTIYF. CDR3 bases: TGTGCCAGCAGTTACTCCTCGTCCACTGGAAACACCATATATTTT.

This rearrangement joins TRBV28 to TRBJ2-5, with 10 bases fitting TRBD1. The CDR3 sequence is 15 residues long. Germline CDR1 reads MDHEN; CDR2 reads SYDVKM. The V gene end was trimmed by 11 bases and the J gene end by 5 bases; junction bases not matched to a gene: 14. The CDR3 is CAYAPRQGAGETQYF. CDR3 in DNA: TGTGCCTATGCCCCCAGACAGGGGGCGGGGGAGACCCAGTACTTC.

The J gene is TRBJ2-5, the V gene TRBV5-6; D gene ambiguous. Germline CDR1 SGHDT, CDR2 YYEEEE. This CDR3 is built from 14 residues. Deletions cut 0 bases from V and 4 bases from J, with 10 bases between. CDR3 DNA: TGTGCCAGCAGCTTGGATCTAGTACGAGAGACCCAGTACTTC. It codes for CASSLDLVRETQYF. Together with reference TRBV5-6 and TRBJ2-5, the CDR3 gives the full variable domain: DAGVTQSPTHLIKTRGQQVTLRCSPKSGHDTVSWYQQALGQGPQFIFQYYEEEERQRGNFPDRFSGHQFPNYSSELNVNALLLGDSALYLCASSLDLVRETQYFGPGTRLLVL.

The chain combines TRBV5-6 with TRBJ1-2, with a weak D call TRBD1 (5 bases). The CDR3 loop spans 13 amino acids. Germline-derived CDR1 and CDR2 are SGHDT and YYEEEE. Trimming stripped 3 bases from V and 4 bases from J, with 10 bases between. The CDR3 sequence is CASSWGGTYGYTF. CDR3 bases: TGTGCCAGCAGCTGGGGTGGGACCTATGGCTACACCTTC.

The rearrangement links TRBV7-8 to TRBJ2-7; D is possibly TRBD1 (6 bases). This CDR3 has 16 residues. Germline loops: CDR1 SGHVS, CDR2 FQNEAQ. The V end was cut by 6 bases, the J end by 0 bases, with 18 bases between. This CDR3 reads CASSLDSRSSSYEQYF. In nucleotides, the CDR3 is TGTGCCAGCAGTTTGGACAGCCGTTCCTCCTCCTACGAGCAGTACTTC.

The CDR3, as DNA: TGTGCCAGCAGTTCTAGGGGAGCGGTTAGCACAGATACGCAGTATTTT. This sequence encodes CASSSRGAVSTDTQYF. This chain joins TRBV28 and TRBJ2-3; D possibly uses TRBD1 or TRBD2 (5 bases each). The V and J ends lost 4 bases and 0 bases respectively, with 14 bases between them. CDR3 length: 16 residues. Germline values: CDR1 MDHEN, CDR2 SYDVKM.

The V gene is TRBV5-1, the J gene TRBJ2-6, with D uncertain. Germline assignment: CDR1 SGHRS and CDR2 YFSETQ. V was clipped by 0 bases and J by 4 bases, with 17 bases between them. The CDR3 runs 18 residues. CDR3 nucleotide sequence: TGCGCCAGCAGCTTGGAACTACTTCGCCTTTCAGGGGCCAACGTCCTGACTTTC. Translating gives CASSLELLRLSGANVLTF. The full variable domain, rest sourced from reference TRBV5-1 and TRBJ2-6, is KAGVTQTPRYLIKTRGQQVTLSCSPISGHRSVSWYQQTPGQGLQFLFEYFSETQRNKGNFPGRFSGRQFSNSRSEMNVSTLELGDSALYLCASSLELLRLSGANVLTFGAGSRLTVL.